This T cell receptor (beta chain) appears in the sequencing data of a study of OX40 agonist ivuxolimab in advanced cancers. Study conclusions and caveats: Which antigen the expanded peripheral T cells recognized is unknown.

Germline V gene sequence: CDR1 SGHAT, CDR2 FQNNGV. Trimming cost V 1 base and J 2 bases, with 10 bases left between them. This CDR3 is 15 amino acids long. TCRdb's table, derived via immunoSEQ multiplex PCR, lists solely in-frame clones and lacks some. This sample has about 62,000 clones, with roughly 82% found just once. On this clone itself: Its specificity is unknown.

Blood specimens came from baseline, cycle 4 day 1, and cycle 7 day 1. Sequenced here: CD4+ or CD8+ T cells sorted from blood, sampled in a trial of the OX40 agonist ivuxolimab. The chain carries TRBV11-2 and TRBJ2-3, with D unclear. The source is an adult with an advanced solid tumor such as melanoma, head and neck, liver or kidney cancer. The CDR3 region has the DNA TGTGCCAGCAGCTTAGTTTTTGGGAACACAGATACGCAGTATTTT. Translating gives CASSLVFGNTDTQYF. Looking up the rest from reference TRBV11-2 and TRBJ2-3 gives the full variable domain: EAGVAQSPRYKIIEKRQSVAFWCNPISGHATLYWYQQILGQGPKLLIQFQNNGVVDDSQLPKDRFSAERLKGVDSTLKIQPAKLEDSAVYLCASSLVFGNTDTQYFGPGTRLTVL.